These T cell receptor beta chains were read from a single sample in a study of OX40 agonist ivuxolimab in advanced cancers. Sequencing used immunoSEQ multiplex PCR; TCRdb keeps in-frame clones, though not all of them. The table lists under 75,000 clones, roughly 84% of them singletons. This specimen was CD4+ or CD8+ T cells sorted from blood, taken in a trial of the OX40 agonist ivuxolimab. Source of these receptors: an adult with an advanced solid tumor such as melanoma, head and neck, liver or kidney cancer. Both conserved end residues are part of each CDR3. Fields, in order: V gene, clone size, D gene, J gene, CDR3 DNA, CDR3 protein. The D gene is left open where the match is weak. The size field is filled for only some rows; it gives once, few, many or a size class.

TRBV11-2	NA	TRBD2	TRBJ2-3	TGTGCCAGCAGCTCACACCTGCTAGCGGGAGTCGGAAATACGCAGTATTTT	CASSSHLLAGVGNTQYF
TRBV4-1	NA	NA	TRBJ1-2	TGCGCCAGCAGCCTAACCAACAGGGACTTCTATGGCTACACCTTC	CASSLTNRDFYGYTF
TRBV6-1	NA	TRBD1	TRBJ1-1	TGTGCCAGCACCAAGACAGGGGAGGTCACTGAAGCTTTCTTT	CASTKTGEVTEAFF
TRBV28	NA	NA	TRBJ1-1	TGTGCCAGCAGGTTACCCTGGAACACTGAAGCTTTCTTT	CASRLPWNTEAFF
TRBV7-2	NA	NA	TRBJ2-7	TGTGCCAGCAGCCCCCCCGGCCCCTACGGGGAGCAGTACTTC	CASSPPGPYGEQYF
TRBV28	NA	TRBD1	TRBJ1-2	TGTGCCAGCAGACCCACAGGGGTTGGCTACACCTTC	CASRPTGVGYTF
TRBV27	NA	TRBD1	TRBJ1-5	TGTGCCAGCAGTCTGACAGGGGGCTGGGGTCAGCCCCAGCATTTT	CASSLTGGWGQPQHF
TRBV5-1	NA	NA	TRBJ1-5	TGCGCCAGCAGCCGTGACGGGGAGAATCAGCCCCAGCATTTT	CASSRDGENQPQHF
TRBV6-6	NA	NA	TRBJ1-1	TGTGCCAGCAGTTACTCGGTGGCCACTGAAGCTTTCTTT	CASSYSVATEAFF
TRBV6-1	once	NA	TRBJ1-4	TGTGCCAGCAGTGCACACCCTAGGCGACCGAATGAAAAACTGTTTTTT	CASSAHPRRPNEKLFF
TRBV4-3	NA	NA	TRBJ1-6	TGCGCCAGCAGCCAAGTCGCGGATAATTCACCCCTCCACTTT	CASSQVADNSPLHF
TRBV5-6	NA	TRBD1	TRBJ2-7	TGTGCCAGCAGCCCCGGGACAGGGGCGTTTTACGAGCAGTACTTC	CASSPGTGAFYEQYF
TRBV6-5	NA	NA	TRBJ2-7	TGTGCCAGCACGAGTGTGGGACTGGTAAACGAGCAGTACTTC	CASTSVGLVNEQYF
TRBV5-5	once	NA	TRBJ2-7	TGTGCCAGCAGCTTGGCCCCCTGGGAAGAGCTGTACTTC	CASSLAPWEELYF
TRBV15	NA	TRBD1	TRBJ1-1	TGTGCCACCAGCAGGGGGACAGGGGACAACACTGAAGCTTTCTTT	CATSRGTGDNTEAFF
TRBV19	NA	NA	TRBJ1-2	TGTGCCAGTAGACCAAACACTTTTCAAGCTAACTATGGCTACACCTTC	CASRPNTFQANYGYTF
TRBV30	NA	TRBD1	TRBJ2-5	TGTGCCTGGAGTATAGGGACAGAAGAGACCCAGTACTTC	CAWSIGTEETQYF
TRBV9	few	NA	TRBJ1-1	TGTGCCAGCAGCCCCCGAGGGCAGGGCGGGACTGAAGCTTTCTTT	CASSPRGQGGTEAFF
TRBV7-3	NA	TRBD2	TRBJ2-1	TGTGCCAGCAGCTCGGGACTAGCGGGGGTTAATGAGCAGTTCTTC	CASSSGLAGVNEQFF
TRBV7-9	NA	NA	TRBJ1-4	TGTGCCAGCAGCTTAGGGGCGGAGGCCTTTATCGAAAAACTGTTTTTT	CASSLGAEAFIEKLFF
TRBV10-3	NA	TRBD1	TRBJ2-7	TGTGCCGTGGCCGGGACAGTCTACGAGCAGTACTTC	CAVAGTVYEQYF
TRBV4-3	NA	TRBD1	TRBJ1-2	TGCGCCAGCAGCCCATCCGGGACAGGGGACCGGTACTATGGCTACACCTTC	CASSPSGTGDRYYGYTF
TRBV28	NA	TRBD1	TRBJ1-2	TGTGCCAGCGACCGGGACAGCTATGGCTACACCTTC	CASDRDSYGYTF
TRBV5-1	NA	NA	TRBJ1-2	TGCGCCAGCAGCTTCGGCGTCTATGGCTACACCTTC	CASSFGVYGYTF
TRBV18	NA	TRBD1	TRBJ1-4	TGTGCCAGCTCACAGCGGACTCCGGGACAGGGGGATGAAAAACTGTTTTTT	CASSQRTPGQGDEKLFF
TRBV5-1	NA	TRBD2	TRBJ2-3	TGCGCCAGCAGCTTGGGGACTAGCGTGGCAGATACGCAGTATTTT	CASSLGTSVADTQYF
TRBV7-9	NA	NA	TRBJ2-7	TGTGCCAGCAGCTTCTTGGGTTACGAGCAGTACTTC	CASSFLGYEQYF
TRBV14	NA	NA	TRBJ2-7	TGTGCCAGCAGCCACTCGTGGGAGCAGTACTTC	CASSHSWEQYF
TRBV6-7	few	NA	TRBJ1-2	TGTGCCAGCAGTACACACGCGGGCTACACCTTC	CASSTHAGYTF
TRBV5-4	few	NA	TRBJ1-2	TGTGCCAGCAGCTTGGAGCAGCGGAACTATGGCTACACCTTC	CASSLEQRNYGYTF
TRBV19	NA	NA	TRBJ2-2	TGTGCCAGTAGTATAGGCGGAGGGGCGGCCGGGGAGCTGTTTTTT	CASSIGGGAAGELFF
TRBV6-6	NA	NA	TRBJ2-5	TGTGCCAGCAGCCTTCCACAGGTAGAGACCCAGTACTTC	CASSLPQVETQYF
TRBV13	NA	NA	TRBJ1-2	TGTGCCAGCAGCTTCCGGGGGTCCACCTATACACACTATGGCTACACCTTC	CASSFRGSTYTHYGYTF
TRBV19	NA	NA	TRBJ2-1	TGTGCCAGCCGTAGGGCCTTTACTACGGACAATGAGCAGTTCTTC	CASRRAFTTDNEQFF
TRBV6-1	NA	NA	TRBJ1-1	TGTGCCAGCAGGGCCTCAATGGGCCCGAACACTGAAGCTTTCTTT	CASRASMGPNTEAFF
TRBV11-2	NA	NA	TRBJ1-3	TGTGCCAGCAGCTTAGATCGGAACGGAAACACCATATATTTT	CASSLDRNGNTIYF
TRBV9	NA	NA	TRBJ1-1	TGTGCCAGCAGCCCTCCGGGAAGCCCGAACACTGAAGCTTTCTTT	CASSPPGSPNTEAFF
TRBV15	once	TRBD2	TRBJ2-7	TGTGCCACCAGCAGTTCCGGGACTAAGCCCTACGAGCAGTACTTC	CATSSSGTKPYEQYF
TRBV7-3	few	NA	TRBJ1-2	TGTGCCAGCAGCTTGGGCAGGGACTATGGCTACACCTTC	CASSLGRDYGYTF
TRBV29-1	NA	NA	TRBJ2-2	TGCAGCGTTGGGACGCCACAGGAATATTTAAACACCGGGGAGCTGTTTTTT	CSVGTPQEYLNTGELFF
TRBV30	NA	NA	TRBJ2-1	TGTGCCTGGAACCGGGCGGCTGCGGGCGATGAGCAGTTCTTC	CAWNRAAAGDEQFF
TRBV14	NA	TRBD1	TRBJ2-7	TGTGCCAGCAGCCAAAGGGAGGGGACAGGGTTATCCAACGAGCAGTACTTC	CASSQREGTGLSNEQYF
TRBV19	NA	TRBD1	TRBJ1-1	TGTGCCAGTCCACAGGGGGCGACAAGTGGCACTGAAGCTTTCTTT	CASPQGATSGTEAFF
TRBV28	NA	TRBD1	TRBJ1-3	TGTGCCAGCACCACGGACAGGGGGCCTGGAAACACCATATATTTT	CASTTDRGPGNTIYF
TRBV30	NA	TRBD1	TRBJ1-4	TGTGCCTGGAGGCTCACAGGGGGCGCTTATGAAAAACTGTTTTTT	CAWRLTGGAYEKLFF